This is a list of T cell receptor beta chains from one sample in a study of shared clonotypes between healthy human individuals. Clones were read by immunoSEQ multiplex PCR, and TCRdb kept only the in-frame ones, dropping some. The repertoire holds about 2.3 million clones, with approximately 93% as singletons. Sequenced: naive CD4+ T cells from PBMCs. The receptors were sampled from a man between 18 and 35 years old in good health. Some clones in this sample may be carry-over from other donors' samples. Both conserved end residues are part of each CDR3. The order of the fields is J gene, D gene, clone size, V gene, CDR3 DNA, CDR3 protein. D genes are given only for firm matches. Part of the rows lack a size; the others show once, few, many or a class for expanded clones.

j_call: TRBJ1-5; d_call: NA; clone_size: NA; v_call: TRBV7-8; cdr3_nt: TGTGCCAGCAGCTTAGGGGCCCACAGCAATCAGCCCCAGCATTTT; cdr3_aa: CASSLGAHSNQPQHF
j_call: TRBJ2-1; d_call: NA; clone_size: NA; v_call: TRBV4-2; cdr3_nt: TGTGCCAGCAGCCAAGTCGGGGCCCTTAGTGAGCAGTTCTTC; cdr3_aa: CASSQVGALSEQFF
j_call: TRBJ2-5; d_call: NA; clone_size: once; v_call: TRBV5-6; cdr3_nt: TGTGCCAGCAGCTTGCGACACTATCAAAGTGGGGAGACCCAGTACTTC; cdr3_aa: CASSLRHYQSGETQYF
j_call: TRBJ1-1; d_call: NA; clone_size: NA; v_call: TRBV6-5; cdr3_nt: TGTGCCAGCAGGCTGGCGGGACTCCTGAACACTGAAGCTTTCTTT; cdr3_aa: CASRLAGLLNTEAFF
j_call: TRBJ2-7; d_call: TRBD1; clone_size: NA; v_call: TRBV11-2; cdr3_nt: TGTGCCAGCAGGCCCGGGACAGGGGGCAAGGGATCCTACGAGCAGTACTTC; cdr3_aa: CASRPGTGGKGSYEQYF
j_call: TRBJ2-2; d_call: TRBD1; clone_size: NA; v_call: TRBV14; cdr3_nt: TGTGCCAGCAGCCAAGTCCGGGACAGGGGCACCGGGGAGCTGTTTTTT; cdr3_aa: CASSQVRDRGTGELFF
j_call: TRBJ2-3; d_call: NA; clone_size: few; v_call: TRBV9; cdr3_nt: TGTGCCAGCAGCGTAGCGACAGGCACAGATACGCAGTATTTT; cdr3_aa: CASSVATGTDTQYF
j_call: TRBJ2-5; d_call: NA; clone_size: NA; v_call: TRBV7-3; cdr3_nt: TGTGCCAGCGCTCGGGGTTACCAAGAGACCCAGTACTTC; cdr3_aa: CASARGYQETQYF
j_call: TRBJ1-3; d_call: NA; clone_size: NA; v_call: TRBV5-1; cdr3_nt: TGCGCCAGCAGCTTGAACCGCGGGGGCACCATATATTTT; cdr3_aa: CASSLNRGGTIYF
j_call: TRBJ2-2; d_call: NA; clone_size: NA; v_call: TRBV5-4; cdr3_nt: TGTGCCAGCAGCTTGGGGGATTCTCGGGGCACCGGGGAGCTGTTTTTT; cdr3_aa: CASSLGDSRGTGELFF
j_call: TRBJ1-2; d_call: NA; clone_size: once; v_call: TRBV19; cdr3_nt: TGTGCCAGTAGTATAGAACCAGGGTGGGCTGGCTACACCTTC; cdr3_aa: CASSIEPGWAGYTF
j_call: TRBJ2-1; d_call: NA; clone_size: NA; v_call: TRBV28; cdr3_nt: TGTGCCAGCAGTTCCTCTCTCACCAATGAGCAGTTCTTC; cdr3_aa: CASSSSLTNEQFF
j_call: TRBJ2-1; d_call: NA; clone_size: NA; v_call: TRBV28; cdr3_nt: TGTGCCACTTGGTGGAGCTCCTACAATGAGCAGTTCTTC; cdr3_aa: CATWWSSYNEQFF
j_call: TRBJ2-7; d_call: NA; clone_size: NA; v_call: TRBV18; cdr3_nt: TGTGCCAGCTCTTCCCTTCCCCCGGCAGGGTGGGGGGAGCAGTACTTC; cdr3_aa: CASSSLPPAGWGEQYF
j_call: TRBJ1-2; d_call: NA; clone_size: NA; v_call: TRBV4-3; cdr3_nt: TGCGCCAGCAGCCAAGAGGGAGTTCATGGCTACACCTTC; cdr3_aa: CASSQEGVHGYTF
j_call: TRBJ1-1; d_call: NA; clone_size: NA; v_call: TRBV2; cdr3_nt: TGTGCCAGCGGGGTGGACACTGAAGCTTTCTTT; cdr3_aa: CASGVDTEAFF
j_call: TRBJ2-1; d_call: TRBD2; clone_size: once; v_call: TRBV5-4; cdr3_nt: TGTGCCAGCAGCCGTCTACTAGCGGGAGCCAATGAGCAGTTCTTC; cdr3_aa: CASSRLLAGANEQFF
j_call: TRBJ2-1; d_call: TRBD2; clone_size: NA; v_call: TRBV4-1; cdr3_nt: TGCGCCAGCAGCCATCCCTTGGGACTAGCTACGAATGAGCAGTTCTTC; cdr3_aa: CASSHPLGLATNEQFF
j_call: TRBJ2-7; d_call: TRBD1; clone_size: NA; v_call: TRBV4-3; cdr3_nt: TGCGCCAGCAGCCGACTCCGGGACAGCTCCTACGAGCAGTACTTC; cdr3_aa: CASSRLRDSSYEQYF
j_call: TRBJ2-5; d_call: NA; clone_size: NA; v_call: TRBV29-1; cdr3_nt: TGCAGCGTTGAAGGTCCGGAGACCCAGTACTTC; cdr3_aa: CSVEGPETQYF
j_call: TRBJ2-7; d_call: NA; clone_size: NA; v_call: TRBV7-2; cdr3_nt: TGTGCCAGCAGCTTACAAGCGGAGAGCTCCTACGAGCAGTACTTC; cdr3_aa: CASSLQAESSYEQYF
j_call: TRBJ2-7; d_call: NA; clone_size: NA; v_call: TRBV7-9; cdr3_nt: TGTGCCAGCAGCCGGGGAGAAGGCAGCGAGCAGTACTTC; cdr3_aa: CASSRGEGSEQYF
j_call: TRBJ2-3; d_call: NA; clone_size: NA; v_call: TRBV7-2; cdr3_nt: TGTGCCAGCAGCTCCAAATGGGTCCCAGATACGCAGTATTTT; cdr3_aa: CASSSKWVPDTQYF
j_call: TRBJ2-1; d_call: NA; clone_size: NA; v_call: TRBV5-5; cdr3_nt: TGTGCCAGCAGCTTGGGGCCGGTGGGAGTGGAGAATGAGCAGTTCTTC; cdr3_aa: CASSLGPVGVENEQFF
j_call: TRBJ1-1; d_call: NA; clone_size: NA; v_call: TRBV5-5; cdr3_nt: TGTGCCAGCAGCGAGGGACAACTTATGAACACTGAAGCTTTCTTT; cdr3_aa: CASSEGQLMNTEAFF
j_call: TRBJ1-1; d_call: NA; clone_size: few; v_call: TRBV20-1; cdr3_nt: TGCAGTGCGGGGGTTGGATCTTTCTTT; cdr3_aa: CSAGVGSFF
j_call: TRBJ2-7; d_call: NA; clone_size: NA; v_call: TRBV29-1; cdr3_nt: TGCAGCGTTGATGGGGTGGAGGGCCCGGACGAGCAGTACTTC; cdr3_aa: CSVDGVEGPDEQYF
j_call: TRBJ2-7; d_call: TRBD2; clone_size: NA; v_call: TRBV6-4; cdr3_nt: TGTGCCAGCAGTGACTCTCGAGCGGGAGACTCGGACGAGCAGTACTTC; cdr3_aa: CASSDSRAGDSDEQYF
j_call: TRBJ2-7; d_call: TRBD1; clone_size: NA; v_call: TRBV28; cdr3_nt: TGTGCCAGCAGCGCCCGGGACAGGGAATACGAGCAGTACTTC; cdr3_aa: CASSARDREYEQYF
j_call: TRBJ1-4; d_call: NA; clone_size: NA; v_call: TRBV5-1; cdr3_nt: TGCGCCAGCAGCTGGAACCCCGGGACGGCTAATGAAAAACTGTTTTTT; cdr3_aa: CASSWNPGTANEKLFF
j_call: TRBJ2-1; d_call: NA; clone_size: NA; v_call: TRBV18; cdr3_nt: TGTGCCAGCTCTAAGGCGCACTCAAGTTACAATGAGCAGTTCTTC; cdr3_aa: CASSKAHSSYNEQFF
j_call: TRBJ2-6; d_call: NA; clone_size: NA; v_call: TRBV7-2; cdr3_nt: TGTGCCAGCAGCTTAGCGTTCCAGGCCAACGTCCTGACTTTC; cdr3_aa: CASSLAFQANVLTF
j_call: TRBJ1-5; d_call: NA; clone_size: NA; v_call: TRBV4-1; cdr3_nt: TGCGCCAGCAGCCAAGAGCAGGGGTTTCAGCCCCAGCATTTT; cdr3_aa: CASSQEQGFQPQHF
j_call: TRBJ2-3; d_call: NA; clone_size: NA; v_call: TRBV9; cdr3_nt: TGTGCCAGCAGCGTAGTGGCTCTGGCAGGGACAGATACGCAGTATTTT; cdr3_aa: CASSVVALAGTDTQYF
j_call: TRBJ1-2; d_call: NA; clone_size: once; v_call: TRBV28; cdr3_nt: TGTGCCAGCAGCCCCAGGGGAAGTGGCTACACCTTC; cdr3_aa: CASSPRGSGYTF
j_call: TRBJ1-3; d_call: NA; clone_size: NA; v_call: TRBV7-2; cdr3_nt: TGTGCCAGCAGCCTATCACACGGGCCTGGAAACACCATATATTTT; cdr3_aa: CASSLSHGPGNTIYF
j_call: TRBJ2-7; d_call: NA; clone_size: NA; v_call: TRBV11-1; cdr3_nt: TGTGCCAGCAGCCCGGGGACGGCCGAAGGGGAGCAGTACTTC; cdr3_aa: CASSPGTAEGEQYF
j_call: TRBJ2-1; d_call: NA; clone_size: NA; v_call: TRBV7-3; cdr3_nt: TGTGCCAGCAGCCCAAACCAGTACAATGAGCAGTTCTTC; cdr3_aa: CASSPNQYNEQFF
j_call: TRBJ2-2; d_call: NA; clone_size: once; v_call: TRBV7-9; cdr3_nt: TGTGCCAGCAGCTTATCTCAAGGCGGAGCGAACACCGGGGAGCTGTTTTTT; cdr3_aa: CASSLSQGGANTGELFF
j_call: TRBJ2-2; d_call: NA; clone_size: NA; v_call: TRBV15; cdr3_nt: TGTGCCACCAGCAGTTCGGGTTCGCGCGGGGAGCTGTTTTTT; cdr3_aa: CATSSSGSRGELFF
j_call: TRBJ2-5; d_call: TRBD1; clone_size: NA; v_call: TRBV5-1; cdr3_nt: TGCGCCAGCAGCTTACCGGGACAGGGGATGGTAGAGACCCAGTACTTC; cdr3_aa: CASSLPGQGMVETQYF
j_call: TRBJ2-3; d_call: TRBD2; clone_size: NA; v_call: TRBV25-1; cdr3_nt: TGTGCCAGCAGTGACGTGCGGGAGGGTAGAGATACGCAGTATTTT; cdr3_aa: CASSDVREGRDTQYF
j_call: TRBJ2-5; d_call: TRBD2; clone_size: NA; v_call: TRBV5-1; cdr3_nt: TGCGCCAGCAGCTTGACTAGCGGCCAAGAGACCCAGTACTTC; cdr3_aa: CASSLTSGQETQYF
j_call: TRBJ1-5; d_call: NA; clone_size: few; v_call: TRBV7-9; cdr3_nt: TGTGCCAGCAGCTTTCTGGACGGGGGCAATCAGCCCCAGCATTTT; cdr3_aa: CASSFLDGGNQPQHF
j_call: TRBJ2-7; d_call: NA; clone_size: once; v_call: TRBV27; cdr3_nt: TGTGCCAGCAGTCTATTCCGTTCGGGCAGCGTTCCCTACGAGCAGTACTTC; cdr3_aa: CASSLFRSGSVPYEQYF
j_call: TRBJ2-3; d_call: TRBD2; clone_size: NA; v_call: TRBV28; cdr3_nt: TGTGCCAGCAGCCTAGCGGGGCAACGGGCAGATACGCAGTATTTT; cdr3_aa: CASSLAGQRADTQYF
j_call: TRBJ2-2; d_call: TRBD2; clone_size: NA; v_call: TRBV7-2; cdr3_nt: TGTGCCAGCAGCCGTCAGGGGACTAGAGGCACCGGGGAGCTGTTTTTT; cdr3_aa: CASSRQGTRGTGELFF
j_call: TRBJ2-7; d_call: TRBD2; clone_size: NA; v_call: TRBV5-1; cdr3_nt: TGCGCCAGCAGTTATAATAGCGGGAGGGCCTACGAGCAGTACTTC; cdr3_aa: CASSYNSGRAYEQYF
j_call: TRBJ1-4; d_call: NA; clone_size: NA; v_call: TRBV5-1; cdr3_nt: TGCGCCAGCAGCGGGCCAGCTAATGAAAAACTGTTTTTT; cdr3_aa: CASSGPANEKLFF
j_call: TRBJ1-4; d_call: TRBD1; clone_size: NA; v_call: TRBV18; cdr3_nt: TGTGCCAGCTCACTTGGACAGGGAGATGAAAAACTGTTTTTT; cdr3_aa: CASSLGQGDEKLFF
j_call: TRBJ2-2; d_call: NA; clone_size: NA; v_call: TRBV6-4; cdr3_nt: TGTGCCGGAGACAGATTATCTGGGGAGCTGTTTTTT; cdr3_aa: CAGDRLSGELFF
j_call: TRBJ2-2; d_call: TRBD2; clone_size: NA; v_call: TRBV5-1; cdr3_nt: TGCGCCAGCAGCCCGGGACTAGCGGGCACCGGGGAGCTGTTTTTT; cdr3_aa: CASSPGLAGTGELFF
j_call: TRBJ2-2; d_call: TRBD2; clone_size: once; v_call: TRBV2; cdr3_nt: TGTGTCTCTAGCGGGAGGGACACCGGGGAGCTGTTTTTT; cdr3_aa: CVSSGRDTGELFF
j_call: TRBJ2-4; d_call: TRBD1; clone_size: NA; v_call: TRBV9; cdr3_nt: TGTGCCAGCAGCACCCAGCGGACAGGCGGAACCATTCAGTACTTC; cdr3_aa: CASSTQRTGGTIQYF
j_call: TRBJ1-5; d_call: NA; clone_size: NA; v_call: TRBV9; cdr3_nt: TGTGCCAGCAGCCCCCTGCAGGGTGGTCAGCCCCAGCATTTT; cdr3_aa: CASSPLQGGQPQHF
j_call: TRBJ2-7; d_call: NA; clone_size: NA; v_call: TRBV7-9; cdr3_nt: TGTGCCAGCAGCACCGGACAGTTCTCCTACGAGCAGTACTTC; cdr3_aa: CASSTGQFSYEQYF
j_call: TRBJ1-1; d_call: TRBD1; clone_size: NA; v_call: TRBV5-1; cdr3_nt: TGCGCCAGCAGCTGGAGAACAGGGGGATCCATGAACACTGAAGCTTTCTTT; cdr3_aa: CASSWRTGGSMNTEAFF
j_call: TRBJ1-1; d_call: NA; clone_size: NA; v_call: TRBV2; cdr3_nt: TGTGCCAGCAGTGTAGAGGGAGTCGCTGAAGCTTTCTTT; cdr3_aa: CASSVEGVAEAFF
j_call: TRBJ1-2; d_call: NA; clone_size: NA; v_call: TRBV4-1; cdr3_nt: TGCGCCAGCAGCCTACGAGCAGGACCCTATGGCTACACCTTC; cdr3_aa: CASSLRAGPYGYTF
j_call: TRBJ2-6; d_call: NA; clone_size: NA; v_call: TRBV2; cdr3_nt: TGTGCCAGCAGTCCCAGGGACGGCCACTCTGGGGCCAACGTCCTGACTTTC; cdr3_aa: CASSPRDGHSGANVLTF